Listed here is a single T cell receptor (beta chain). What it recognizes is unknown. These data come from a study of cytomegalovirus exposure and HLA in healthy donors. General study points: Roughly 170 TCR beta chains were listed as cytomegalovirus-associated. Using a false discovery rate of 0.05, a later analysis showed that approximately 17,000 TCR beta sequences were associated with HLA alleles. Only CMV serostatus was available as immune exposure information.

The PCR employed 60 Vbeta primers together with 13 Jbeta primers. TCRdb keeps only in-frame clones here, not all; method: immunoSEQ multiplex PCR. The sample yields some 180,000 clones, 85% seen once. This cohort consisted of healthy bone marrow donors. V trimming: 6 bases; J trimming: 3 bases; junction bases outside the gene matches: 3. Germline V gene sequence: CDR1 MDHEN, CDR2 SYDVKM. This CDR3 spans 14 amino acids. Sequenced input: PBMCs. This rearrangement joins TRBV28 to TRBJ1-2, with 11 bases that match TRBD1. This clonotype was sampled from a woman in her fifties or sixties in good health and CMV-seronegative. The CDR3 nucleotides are TGTGCCAGCAGGGGGACAGGGGGATACTATGGCTACACCTTC. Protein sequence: CASRGTGGYYGYTF.